The source of this T cell receptor (beta chain) is a study of blood T cell repertoires in COVID-19 (dated by TCRdb to between 2020 and 2021). Turning to the overall study: Samples from collaborators originated in the United States, Italy and Spain and spanned both the acute and convalescent phases of COVID-19. The repertoires were made available in a free public database intended to serve as a resource for research on the immune response to SARS-CoV-2. The material from the prospective study consisted of cDNA or gDNA derived from T cells, B-cell-depleted T cells, or PBMCs. A de-identified subject ID, COVID-19 status, age in years and sex were almost always included in the sample metadata. Where available, HLA class I and class II types were obtained from metadata supplied by the sample provider rather than from assay-based typing. The dataset comprised deeply sampled blood TCRbeta repertoires from subjects exposed to, actively infected with, or recovered from COVID-19. Samples were obtained from the ongoing ImmuneRACE study (first 160 participants) and from 1,254 subjects provided by 6 global collaborators.

Including cysteine and phenylalanine, the CDR3 has 14 amino acids. The CDR3 DNA has 42 bases and is translated from base 1. According to the germline V gene, CDR1 reads SGHRS and CDR2 reads YFSETQ. Trimming accounts for 4 bases at V and 5 bases at J, while the number of junction bases matched to no gene is 4. A word on this clone: Which antigen it targets is not known. One base away there is no much larger clone; base qualities are not given. This specimen includes other DNA sequences encoding the same CDR3.

Beyond this particular receptor, the publication reports: Clinical and demographic metadata were provided uncurated, with the amount varying by source and participant.

Each collaborating institution followed its own protocols to collect whole blood in K2EDTA tubes. For TCRbeta analysis, collaborator samples were shipped as frozen whole blood, as isolated PBMCs, or as DNA extracted from either sample type. TCRbeta CDR3 regions were amplified from genomic DNA by means of the immunoSEQ Assay, a bias-controlled multiplex PCR. On the authors' methods: The number of nucleated cells in each sample was estimated from the amplification of reference gene primers within the assay. To quantify the absolute abundance of each unique TCRbeta CDR3 rearrangement, sequence reads were collapsed and filtered. Productive Simpson clonality was computed per sample as the square root of Simpson's diversity index over productive rearrangements. As stored in TCRdb, this immuneACCESS dataset retains in-frame rearrangements with V and J assigned. A fraction of the clones does not appear; measured against another copy, unresolved V genes explain less than half of the discrepancy, and the remainder lacks a known reason. The V and J calls and the clone size are those of that table, but D and trimming were determined from the DNA. Here the sample has about 62,000 clones; roughly 86% occur a single time. The ten largest clonotypes hold over 0.8% of the sample.

The chain joins TRBV5-1 to TRBJ1-1; 11 bases in the junction line up with TRBD1. Specimen: peripheral blood. The TCR sequence derives from a man aged 70 or older with acute or convalescent COVID-19. The bases are TGCGCCAGCAGCGAGGGACAGGGGGTAACTGAAGCTTTCTTT. This yields the protein CASSEGQGVTEAFF. The CDR3 plus the reference TRBV5-1 and TRBJ1-1 genes for the other parts give the full variable domain: KAGVTQTPRYLIKTRGQQVTLSCSPISGHRSVSWYQQTPGQGLQFLFEYFSETQRNKGNFPGRFSGRQFSNSRSEMNVSTLELGDSALYLCASSEGQGVTEAFFGQGTRLTVV.